This TCR beta chain was captured in a study of shared clonotypes between healthy human individuals (dated by TCRdb to 2018 to 2021). With regard to the full study: The cohort comprised two women and three men aged 18 to 49 years. For each donor, CD4 naive and CD4 memory were each given three plates, CD8 naive was given two plates, and CD8 memory was given one plate. Blood TCR repertoires of 5 or 6 healthy adults were deeply sequenced to estimate repertoire size and the extent of clonotype sharing between individuals. To increase sequencing depth and limit assay-specific biases, different laboratories used diverse techniques to prepare libraries and sequence TCR repertoires. Between about 0.85 and 10 billion PBMCs per donor were obtained by leukapheresis.

TCR CDR3 regions were amplified from genomic DNA by multiplex PCR using the deep immunoSEQ assay. Genomic DNA extracted from each cell subset was distributed evenly over all wells of several immunoSEQ 96-well plates, and each plate served as one replicate. Each replicate PCR for sorted subsets received about 220 ng genomic DNA, equal to about 30,000 T cell genomes. Purified libraries were measured with a Qubit 3.0 fluorometer, size-checked on a Bioanalyzer 2100, and measured again with the KAPA Library Quantification kit. Every immunoSEQ 96-well plate was sequenced on a separate single-read 150-cycle Illumina NextSeq 550 flow cell. The source study handled its data this way. The immunoSEQ output contained only junctional sequences without quality scores, so filtering could not match that applied to full-length reads. Sequences were annotated with PyIR, a Python wrapper for IgBLAST v1.9, using IMGT germline references to assign V/J genes and CDR3. Reads with weak V/J assignments (E-value above 1e-6), missing CDR3, stop codons, out-of-frame junctions, or ambiguous translated residues were removed. V3J clonotypes were defined by identical inferred V gene, J gene, and CDR3 amino acid sequence. Percentage overlap between repertoires was calculated by dividing the number of shared unique clonotypes by the size of the smaller repertoire. Three approaches were used to assess repertoire richness: RTK rarefaction, the Chao1 estimator, and Recon v2.1 estimates of unobserved clonotypes. Generation probabilities for all TCRbeta clonotypes obtained by the gDNA method from a handful of donors were computed using OLGA. TCRdb took over this immuneACCESS table, retaining in-frame rearrangements with V and J assigned. Such tables are incomplete; in checked studies, under half of the missing clones stem from an unresolved V gene, and the remainder is unexplained. From that table come the V and J calls and clone size; the DNA was used to work out D and trimming. The sample includes about 710,000 clones, with approximately 72% observed a single time. Around 1.8% of the sample comes from the top ten.

Sequences MGHRA (CDR1) and YSYEKL (CDR2) are obtained from the germline V gene. The CDR3 sequence holds 19 residues, the cysteine and phenylalanine included. Kept here is only the CDR3 DNA, which spans 57 bases and is read in frame from base 1. Trimming leaves V shorter by 3 bases and J shorter by 0 bases, with the junction holding 9 bases beyond the gene matches. As regards this clone: Its target antigen remains unknown. Within one base of it there is no much larger clone, and no base qualities were kept.

Healthy HIV-negative adults with no recently reported acute infections or vaccinations were included as donors. Every donor was a Caucasian adult living in Nashville, Tennessee, USA. CD4+ T cells were enriched through magnetic negative selection, after which naive cells were positively selected on CD45RA and the remaining negative fraction served as the memory subset. After blood collection by leukapheresis, PBMCs were isolated using Ficoll-Histopaque density gradient centrifugation and then cryopreserved in the vapor phase of liquid nitrogen. Purity and quantity of every magnetically sorted T cell population were checked by analytical flow cytometry. Each sorted fraction had its genomic DNA isolated and then quantified by UV absorbance on a Nanodrop 2000c. Results and caveats for the whole study, not just this receptor: Only blood was sampled, and tissue TCR repertoires likely differ from those in blood. About 4.5% of naive CD4, roughly 3.6% of naive CD8, around 2.3% of memory CD4, and over 0.35% of memory CD8 clonotypes were shared across a few donors. Pairwise subsampling indicated that sequencing depth was expected to affect the degree of clonotype sharing among donors. Compared with non-shared clonotypes, the clonotypes found in all four sorted-subset donors had higher generation probabilities. Larger estimated clonotype richness was generally found for naive subsets than for memory subsets. The small number of donors limited the genetic and exposure-history diversity represented. Rarefaction of sorted-subset datasets indicated incomplete sequencing despite the large sequencing depth.

This chain joins TRBV4-1 to TRBJ2-6, and TRBD1 matches 9 of the central bases. Material for sequencing was memory CD4+ T cells sorted from blood. The meaning of the sample's cell subset or site label: CD45RA-negative fraction. The receptor was derived from a woman aged 25 to 39 in good health. CDR3 sequence: CASSQIPGTGFSGANVLTF. The nucleotide sequence reads TGCGCCAGCAGCCAGATTCCCGGGACAGGGTTCTCTGGGGCCAACGTCCTGACTTTC.